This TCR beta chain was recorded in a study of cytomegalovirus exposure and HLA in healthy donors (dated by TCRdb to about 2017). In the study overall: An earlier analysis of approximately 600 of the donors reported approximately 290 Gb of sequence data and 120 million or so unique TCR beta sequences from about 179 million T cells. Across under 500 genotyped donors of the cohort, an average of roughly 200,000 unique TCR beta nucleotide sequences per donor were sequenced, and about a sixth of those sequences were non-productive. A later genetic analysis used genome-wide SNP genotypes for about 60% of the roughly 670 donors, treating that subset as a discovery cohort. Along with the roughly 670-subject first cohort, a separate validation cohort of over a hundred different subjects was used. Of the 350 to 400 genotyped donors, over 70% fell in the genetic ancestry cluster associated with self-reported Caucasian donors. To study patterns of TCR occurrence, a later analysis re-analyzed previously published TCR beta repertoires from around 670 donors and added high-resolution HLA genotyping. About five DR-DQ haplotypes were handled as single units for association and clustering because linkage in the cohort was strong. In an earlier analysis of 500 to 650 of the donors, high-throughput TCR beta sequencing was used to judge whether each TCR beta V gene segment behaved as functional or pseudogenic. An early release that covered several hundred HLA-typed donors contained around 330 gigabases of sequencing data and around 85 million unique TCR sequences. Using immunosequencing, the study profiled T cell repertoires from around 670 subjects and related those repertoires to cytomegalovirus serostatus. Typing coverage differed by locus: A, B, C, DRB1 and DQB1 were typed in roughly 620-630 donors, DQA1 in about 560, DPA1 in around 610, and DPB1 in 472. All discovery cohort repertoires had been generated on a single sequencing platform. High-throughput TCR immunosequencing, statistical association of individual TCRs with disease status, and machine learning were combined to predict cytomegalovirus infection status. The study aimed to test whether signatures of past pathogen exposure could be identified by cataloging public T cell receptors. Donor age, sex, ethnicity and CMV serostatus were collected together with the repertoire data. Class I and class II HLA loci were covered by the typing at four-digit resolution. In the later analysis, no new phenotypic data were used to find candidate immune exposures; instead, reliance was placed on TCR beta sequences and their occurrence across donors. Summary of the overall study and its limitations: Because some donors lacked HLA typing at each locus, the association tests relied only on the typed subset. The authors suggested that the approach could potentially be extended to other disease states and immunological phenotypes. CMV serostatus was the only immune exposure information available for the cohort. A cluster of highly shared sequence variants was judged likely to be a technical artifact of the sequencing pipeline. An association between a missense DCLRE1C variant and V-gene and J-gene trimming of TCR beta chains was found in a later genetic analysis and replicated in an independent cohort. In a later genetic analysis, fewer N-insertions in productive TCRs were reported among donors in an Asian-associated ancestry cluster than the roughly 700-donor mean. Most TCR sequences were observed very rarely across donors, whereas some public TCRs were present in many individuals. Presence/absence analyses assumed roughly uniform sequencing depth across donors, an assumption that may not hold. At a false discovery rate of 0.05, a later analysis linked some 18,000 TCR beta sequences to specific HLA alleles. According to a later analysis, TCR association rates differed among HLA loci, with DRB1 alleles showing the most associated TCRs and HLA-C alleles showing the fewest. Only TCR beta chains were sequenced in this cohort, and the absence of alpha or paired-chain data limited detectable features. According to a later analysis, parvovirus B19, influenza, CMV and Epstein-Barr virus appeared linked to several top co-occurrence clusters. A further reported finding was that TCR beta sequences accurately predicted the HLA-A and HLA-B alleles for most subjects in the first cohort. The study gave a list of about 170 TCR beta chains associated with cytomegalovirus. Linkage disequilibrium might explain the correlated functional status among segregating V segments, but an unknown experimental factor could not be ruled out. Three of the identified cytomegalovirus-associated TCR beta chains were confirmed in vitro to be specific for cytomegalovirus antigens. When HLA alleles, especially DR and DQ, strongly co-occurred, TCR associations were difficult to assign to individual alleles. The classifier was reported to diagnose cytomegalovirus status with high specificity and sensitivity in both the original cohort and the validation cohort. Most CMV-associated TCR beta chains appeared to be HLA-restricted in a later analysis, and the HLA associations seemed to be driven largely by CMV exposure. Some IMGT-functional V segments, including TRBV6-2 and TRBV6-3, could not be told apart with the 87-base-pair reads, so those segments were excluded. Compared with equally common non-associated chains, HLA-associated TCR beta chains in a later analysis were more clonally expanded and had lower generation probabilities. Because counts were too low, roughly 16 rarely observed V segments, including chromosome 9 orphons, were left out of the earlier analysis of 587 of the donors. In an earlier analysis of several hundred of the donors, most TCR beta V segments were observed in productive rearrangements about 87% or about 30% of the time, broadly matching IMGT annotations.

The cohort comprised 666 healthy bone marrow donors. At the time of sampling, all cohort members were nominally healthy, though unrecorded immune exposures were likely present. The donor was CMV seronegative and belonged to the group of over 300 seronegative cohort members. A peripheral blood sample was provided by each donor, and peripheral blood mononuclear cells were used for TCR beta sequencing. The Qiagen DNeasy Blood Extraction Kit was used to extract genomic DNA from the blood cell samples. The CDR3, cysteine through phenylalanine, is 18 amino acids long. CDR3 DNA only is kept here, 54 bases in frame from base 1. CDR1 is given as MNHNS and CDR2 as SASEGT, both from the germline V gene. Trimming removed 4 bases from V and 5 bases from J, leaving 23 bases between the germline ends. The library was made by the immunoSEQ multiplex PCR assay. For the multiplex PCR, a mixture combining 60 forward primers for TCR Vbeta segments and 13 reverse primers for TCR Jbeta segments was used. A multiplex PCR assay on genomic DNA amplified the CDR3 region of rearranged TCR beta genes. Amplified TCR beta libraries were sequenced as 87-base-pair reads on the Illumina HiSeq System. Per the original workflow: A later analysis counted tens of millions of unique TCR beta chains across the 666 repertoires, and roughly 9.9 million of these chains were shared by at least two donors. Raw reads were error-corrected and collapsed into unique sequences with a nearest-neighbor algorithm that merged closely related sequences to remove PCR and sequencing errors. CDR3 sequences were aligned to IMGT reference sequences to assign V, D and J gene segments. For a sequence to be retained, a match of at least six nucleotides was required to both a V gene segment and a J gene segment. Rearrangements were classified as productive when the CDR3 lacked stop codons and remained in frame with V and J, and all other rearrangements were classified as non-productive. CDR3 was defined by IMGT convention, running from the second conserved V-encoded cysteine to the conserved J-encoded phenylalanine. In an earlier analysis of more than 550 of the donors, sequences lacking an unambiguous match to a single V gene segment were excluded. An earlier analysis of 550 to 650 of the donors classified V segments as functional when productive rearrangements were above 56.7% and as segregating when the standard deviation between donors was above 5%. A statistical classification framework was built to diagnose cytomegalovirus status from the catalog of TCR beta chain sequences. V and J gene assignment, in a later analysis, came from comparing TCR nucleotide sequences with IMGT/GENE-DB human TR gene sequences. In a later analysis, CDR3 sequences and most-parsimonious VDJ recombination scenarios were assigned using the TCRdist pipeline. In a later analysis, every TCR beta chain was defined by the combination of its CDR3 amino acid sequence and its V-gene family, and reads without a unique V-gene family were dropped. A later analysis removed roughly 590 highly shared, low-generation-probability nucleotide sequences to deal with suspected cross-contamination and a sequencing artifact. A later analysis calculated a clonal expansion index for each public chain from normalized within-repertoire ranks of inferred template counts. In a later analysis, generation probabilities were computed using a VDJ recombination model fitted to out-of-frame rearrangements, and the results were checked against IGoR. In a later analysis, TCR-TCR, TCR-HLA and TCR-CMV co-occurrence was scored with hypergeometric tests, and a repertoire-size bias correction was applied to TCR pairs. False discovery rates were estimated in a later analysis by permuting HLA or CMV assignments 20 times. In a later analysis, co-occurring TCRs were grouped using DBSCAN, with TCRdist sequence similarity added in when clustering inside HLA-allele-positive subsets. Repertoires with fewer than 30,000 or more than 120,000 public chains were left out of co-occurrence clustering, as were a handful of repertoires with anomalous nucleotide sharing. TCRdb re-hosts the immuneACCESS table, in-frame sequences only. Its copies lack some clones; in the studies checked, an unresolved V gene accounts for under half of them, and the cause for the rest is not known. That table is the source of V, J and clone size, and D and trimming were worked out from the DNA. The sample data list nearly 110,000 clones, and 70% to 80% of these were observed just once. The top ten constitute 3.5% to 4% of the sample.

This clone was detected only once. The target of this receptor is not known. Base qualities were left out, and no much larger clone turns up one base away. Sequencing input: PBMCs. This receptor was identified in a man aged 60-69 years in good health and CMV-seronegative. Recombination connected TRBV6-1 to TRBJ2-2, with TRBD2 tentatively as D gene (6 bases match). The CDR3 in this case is CASSVIWDRVGRTGELFF. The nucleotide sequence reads TGTGCCAGCAGTGTTATATGGGATAGGGTGGGGAGGACCGGGGAGCTGTTTTTT.